This entry concerns a single TCR beta chain. In its sample, this clonotype was seen many times. Its antigen target is currently unknown. The record has no base qualities; no much larger clone is one base away. This entry comes from a study of T cells in Graves' hyperthyroidism and ophthalmopathy (dated by TCRdb to about 2019). A note on the overall study: TCR V-J signatures able to tell the groups apart were searched for in a discovery cohort of more than 90 patients, of whom about 40 had Graves' ophthalmopathy and about 60 had stable Graves' hyperthyroidism. For training and testing, the 100 patients in the discovery cohort were randomly divided in a 7:3 ratio. Prospective prediction of ophthalmopathy was tested in an independent validation cohort consisting of roughly 20 hyperthyroidism patients and approximately 16 patients who later progressed to ophthalmopathy. Once sampling was done, hyperthyroidism patients were given methimazole at a starting dose of 30 mg daily, whereas ophthalmopathy patients were given high-dose intravenous methylprednisolone. The paper describes TCR Vbeta CDR3 sequencing of 120 to 150 peripheral blood samples, made up of under 50 ophthalmopathy patients, approximately 73 hyperthyroidism patients and 17 progressor patients. In addition, the study compared T-cell repertoires in thyroid tissue and in blood from six Graves' hyperthyroidism patients.

Any patient with an uncontrolled infection, another autoimmune disease, pregnancy or lactation was excluded. Diagnoses relied on clinical symptoms, serum thyroxine and TRAb, thyroid ultrasound and orbital computed tomography. Trizol reagent was used to extract total RNA, and RNA quality was then checked on an Agilent 2100 Bioanalyzer. CDR1 and CDR2 are drawn from the germline V gene: MDHEN, SYDVKM. V and J lose 7 bases and 7 bases, and a span of 11 bases separates them. CDR3 length: 12 amino acids, cysteine to phenylalanine. Of all the DNA, just the CDR3 is kept, 36 bases in frame from base 1. The TCR beta CDR3 regions were amplified from RNA transcripts. For the first round of RT-PCR on the TCR CDR3, the HTBI primer set was used together with the Qiagen OneStep RT-PCR kit. The libraries were constructed in a second round of multiplex PCR and then size-selected and purified. Paired-end sequencing of the libraries was performed with 100 bp reads on an Illumina HiSeq2000. The published analysis was carried out like this. SOAPnuke was used to process the raw data, with reads discarded if the reads contained adapters or uncalled bases, had a mean Phred below 15, or lacked an exact constant-primer or identifier match. High-quality paired reads were merged with COPE v1.2.5, and unique nucleotide sequences were defined as clonotypes. MiTCR v1.1 was used to align the clonotypes against IMGT TRBV, TRBD and TRBJ reference segments. The analysis was restricted to V-J combinations with a frequency above 0.0001, which together covered roughly 99% of the repertoires. A TCS score was defined as the ratio of F50 (clonal expansion) to E x V (chaos), with BLOSUM62-based TCRdist applied between CDR3 peptides within each V-J. Welch's t-statistics and random forest reduced 450 to 600 V-J features to about 13, which were used in a naive Bayes classifier (R e1071). Thyroid-blood repertoire similarity was quantified with the Morisita-Horn index. TCRdb took the public reads, trimmed them with fastp at Q25, ran MiXCR for clone calling and kept in-frame beta chains. Here each entry gathers all rows of one CDR3 protein and keeps the most common genes and DNA. The V and J calls follow TCRdb's processing rather than the paper's. The sample table shows more than 500,000 distinct CDR3 sequences, and roughly 50% are seen once. Clones ranked in the top ten supply under 20% of the sample.

Here is what the overall study found, with its caveats: Sample size was not statistically predetermined, and blinding of investigators to group allocation was not performed. A model built on a 13 V-J signature distinguished ophthalmopathy from stable hyperthyroidism, reaching approximately 89% sensitivity and about 81% specificity in cross-validation and 80%/75% in testing. In validation, the model predicted progression to ophthalmopathy a median of about 6 months before onset, with roughly 68% sensitivity and just under 75% specificity. Blood samples also contained most of the expanded thyroid clonotypes (frequency above 0.001), which suggests that blood repertoires may reflect thyroid immune responses.

This clonotype was obtained from an adult woman with Graves' disease, either hyperthyroidism or ophthalmopathy (not recorded which). Sequencing used peripheral blood or thyroid tissue (not recorded which). The V and J genes are TRBV28 and TRBJ1-5, with TRBD1 perhaps the D gene, on 5 matching bases. The nucleotides are TGTGCCAGCAAAGGGGCTCACCAGCCCCAGCATTTT. Its product reads: CASKGAHQPQHF. The full variable domain, with segments outside the CDR3 supplied by the reference TRBV28 and TRBJ1-5 proteins, appears as DVKVTQSSRYLVKRTGEKVFLECVQDMDHENMFWYRQDPGLGLRLIYFSYDVKMKEKGDIPEGYSVSREKKERFSLILESASTNQTSMYLCASKGAHQPQHFGDGTRLSIL.